This T cell receptor (beta chain) was documented in a study of shared T cell receptors in the human thymus (dated by TCRdb to the early 2020s). Context from the whole study: The study examined how self-reactive, shared T-cell receptor alpha chains are generated in the human thymus.

At the junction V is shortened by 4 bases and J by 4 bases; bases outside the gene matches: 8. CDR1 and CDR2 are read off the germline V gene (reference sequence) as SGHNT and YYREEE. Counted from cysteine to phenylalanine, this CDR3 has 15 amino acids. The read is trimmed to its CDR3 DNA, 45 bases read in frame from base 1. Note on this clone: This receptor's antigen is unknown. Base quality data are lacking; no much larger clone is found one base away.

The library came from the immunoSEQ multiplex PCR assay. The clones in this table, taken by TCRdb from immuneACCESS, are in-frame only. Not every clone is retained; where verified, under half of the shortfall comes from an unresolved V gene, and the cause of the rest is unknown. A total of 640,000 or so clones appear in this sample, approximately 89% of them only once. 0.0094% of the sample comes from the top ten. The same sample was also studied in work on human thymus T cells. According to the second study: Immunologically healthy infants undergoing open corrective cardiac surgery for congenital heart defects in Finland were used as donors. Thymus tissue was collected as surgical resects that were removed during corrective cardiac surgery. Both the thymic and the peripheral blood repertoires appeared to show biased V and J gene segment usage. Highly overlapping thymic TCR repertoires among unrelated individuals were reported in the related research. The study used seven to nine infant thymus samples plus four related peripheral blood samples to characterize TCR alpha and beta repertoires. Donor ages ranged from roughly 6 to 250 days, and the cohort comprised about 6 male and two female infants. Thymocytes were mechanically released from the tissue and were stored as pellets of about 8.5-31 million cells at -70 degrees C. Genomic DNA was extracted from frozen cell pellets with a QIAsymphony instrument. Using the immunoSEQ multiplex PCR assay, the TCRB and TCRAD loci were amplified from a standardized quantity of quality-controlled genomic DNA. The amplicons covered the V(D)J region and were long enough to include the CDR3 and to identify the V and J genes. The amplicons were sequenced on an Illumina platform via the commercial immunoSEQ service. Corrections for primer bias and sequencing errors followed previously described methods, while TCRAD and TCRB definitions were based on the IMGT database. The repertoires were analysed using immunoSEQ Analyzer 3.0 and VDJTools for basic statistics, V/J segment usage, diversity estimates, rarefaction and pairwise overlap. Chao1, ChaoE, Efron-Thisted, Shannon and inverse Simpson indices were used to estimate diversity, which was also estimated on datasets down-sampled to the smallest sample. Repertoire overlap was determined by strict matching of CDR3 nucleotide sequence, V gene and J gene, and Jaccard-based multidimensional scaling clustering was applied. On average, thymus samples yielded 810,000 or so unique TCRB clonotypes, whereas blood samples yielded some 85,000.

This TCR was sampled from a boy in the first two years of life with a congenital heart defect. Donor details come from another sample of the same person, matched by shared clones. Sequencing was done on a sample of thymocytes. This chain is built from TRBV5-4 and TRBJ2-7, with TRBD1 identical over 10 junction bases. The nucleotide sequence is given as TGTGCCAGCAGCACGGGACAGGGGCTTAGGTACGAGCAGTACTTC. Translation gives CASSTGQGLRYEQYF.